These T cell receptor beta chains were read from a single sample in a study of CD8+CD57+ T cells in acquired aplastic anemia. TCRdb recomputed calls from the reads with MiXCR, one row per CDR3 protein. The sample has a few hundred thousand distinct CDR3 sequences, approximately 51% seen once. Material: sorted CD4+, CD8+, or CD8+CD57+ T cells (not recorded which) from PBMCs. Source of these receptors: a human donor with aplastic anemia. The CDR3 runs from the conserved cysteine through the conserved F or W. D genes are given only for firm matches. The size entry is marked missing in some rows and otherwise reads once, few, many or a size class.

v_gene	d_gene	abundance	j_gene	CDR3nt	CDR3aa
TRBV10-3	-	-	TRBJ1-1	TGTGCCATCAGTGAGTCTGGGGGGCGCTCTGGAAACACTGAAGCTTTCTTT	CAISESGGRSGNTEAFF
TRBV10-2	-	-	TRBJ2-3	TGTGCCAGCAGTGACAGTTTGCGAGGATTCGAAGATACGCAGTATTTT	CASSDSLRGFEDTQYF
TRBV6-4	-	-	TRBJ1-4	TGTGCCAGCAGTGAAGAAAAACTGTTTTTT	CASSEEKLFF
TRBV19	TRBD1	-	TRBJ1-5	TGTGCCAGTAGACGGGACAGCTATAGCAATCAGCCCCAGCATTTT	CASRRDSYSNQPQHF
TRBV18	-	-	TRBJ1-1	TGTGCCAGCTCAACATCGGGGGGAAGCACTGAAGCTTTCTTT	CASSTSGGSTEAFF
TRBV10-2	-	many	TRBJ2-3	TGCGCCAGCGGGTGGGATACGCAGTATTTT	CASGWDTQYF
TRBV15	TRBD2	many	TRBJ2-1	TGTGCCACCAGCAGAGATCCCCCGGGGGGGGGCATCGATGAGCAGTTCTTC	CATSRDPPGGGIDEQFF
TRBV29-1	-	many	TRBJ2-1	TGCAGCGTTGTGTGGCGGTACCTCAATGAGCAGTTCTTC	CSVVWRYLNEQFF
TRBV28	TRBD1	-	TRBJ2-2	TGTGCCAGCAGTTACCCGGGACAGGGAACCGGGGAGCTGTTTTTT	CASSYPGQGTGELFF
TRBV9	-	few	TRBJ2-1	TGTGCCAGCAATCGGGATTACAATGAGCAGTTCTTC	CASNRDYNEQFF
TRBV20-1	-	once	TRBJ2-1	TGCAGTGCTAGCGGGGGCGATATCTATGAGCAGTTCTTC	CSASGGDIYEQFF
TRBV15	TRBD2	-	TRBJ2-3	TGTGCCACCAGCAGAGCTTCTGCGGGAGTGGATACGCAGTATTTT	CATSRASAGVDTQYF
TRBV19	TRBD1	few	TRBJ1-6	TGTGCCAGTAGTTCCGGTTCAGGGGGCCTTTCACCCCTCCACTTT	CASSSGSGGLSPLHF
TRBV6-5	TRBD1	-	TRBJ1-2	TGTGCCAGCAGTTACGAGACAGGGGAGACGAATGGCTACACCTTC	CASSYETGETNGYTF
TRBV5-1	TRBD2	-	TRBJ2-6	TGCGCCAGCAGCTTGGAGGTTGGGGGGGCTGGGGCCAACGTCCTGACTTTC	CASSLEVGGAGANVLTF
TRBV2	-	few	TRBJ1-6	TGTGCCAGCACAGTACTCAGGGCAAGTAATTCACCCCTCCACTTT	CASTVLRASNSPLHF
TRBV6-1	-	many	TRBJ1-1	TGTGCCAGCAGTGAACAGTTCAACACTGAAGCTTTCTTT	CASSEQFNTEAFF
TRBV20-1	-	-	TRBJ1-4	TGCAGTGCCGACGGTGTGGGGGAGCATAATGAAAAACTGTTTTTT	CSADGVGEHNEKLFF
TRBV7-2	TRBD1	-	TRBJ2-2	TGTGCCAGCAGCCCCCGGACAGGACGCAACACCGGGGAGCTGTTTTTT	CASSPRTGRNTGELFF
TRBV20-1	-	-	TRBJ2-3	TGCAGTGTTGGAAGGCGCCAGTTGGGTACAGATACGCAGTATTTT	CSVGRRQLGTDTQYF